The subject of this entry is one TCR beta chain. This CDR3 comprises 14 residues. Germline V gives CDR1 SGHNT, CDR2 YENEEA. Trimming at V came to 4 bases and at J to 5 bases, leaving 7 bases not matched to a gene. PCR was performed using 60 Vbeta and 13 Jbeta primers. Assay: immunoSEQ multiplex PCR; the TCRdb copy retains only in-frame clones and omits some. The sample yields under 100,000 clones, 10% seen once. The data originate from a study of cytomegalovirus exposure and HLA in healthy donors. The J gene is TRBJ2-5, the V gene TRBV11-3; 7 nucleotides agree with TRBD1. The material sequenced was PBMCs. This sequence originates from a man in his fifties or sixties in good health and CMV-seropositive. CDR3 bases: TGTGCCAGCAGCTCTAGCCCCAGGGGGGAGACCCAGTACTTC. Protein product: CASSSSPRGETQYF.